This TCR beta chain was captured in a study of blood T cell repertoires in COVID-19. At the level of the study: The study drew acute and convalescent COVID-19 samples from the United States, Italy and Spain.

Original processing methods: Estimation of nucleated cell counts was performed using reference gene primer amplification. Data came from immunoSEQ multiplex PCR; TCRdb stores just in-frame clones and leaves some out. Clone size and the V and J calls come from that table; the DNA yielded D and trimming. The table shows 200,000 to 300,000 clones, with 91% occurring only once. In Seattle, patients joined the study during active infection and were tracked longitudinally. The CDR3 covers 15 residues. The V end lost 1 base, the J end lost 0 bases, and 4 bases lay between the germline ends. Germline assignment: CDR1 MNHEY and CDR2 SMNVEV (reference sequence).

The sequenced sample consisted of peripheral blood. The sequence derives from a person aged 18-30 years with COVID-19, enrolled during active disease. This rearrangement joins TRBV27 to TRBJ2-6; D gene uncertain. CDR3 DNA sequence: TGTGCCAGCAGTTTATTCAACTCTGGGGCCAACGTCCTGACTTTC. Its translation: CASSLFNSGANVLTF.